Sequencing of this T cell receptor (beta chain) was carried out in a study of shared clonotypes between healthy human individuals. Regarding this clone: Its specificity is unknown.

Study observations and caveats: Around 5.4% of naive CD4 clonotypes were common to a few donors.

Positive CCR7 selection of CD45RO-negative cells yielded the naive CD8 cells, and terminally differentiated effector memory CD45RA+ cells were excluded. Germline assignment: CDR1 SGDLS and CDR2 YYNGEE. V shed 0 bases and J shed 7 bases, with 17 bases lying between them. The CDR3 extends over 15 amino acids. Generated by immunoSEQ multiplex PCR, the TCRdb table keeps only in-frame clones and is missing some. This sample has roughly 770,000 clones; roughly 96% occur once, and the top ten carry roughly 0.23%. Sequencing input: naive CD8+ T cells sorted from blood. This sequence was found in a man under 40 in good health. The chain couples TRBV9 to TRBJ2-7, with D unresolved. The CDR3 DNA sequence: TGTGCCAGCAGCGTAGGAGGAACTCCACAGTGGGAGCAGTACTTC. Amino acids: CASSVGGTPQWEQYF. Complete variable domain (other parts from reference TRBV9 and TRBJ2-7): DSGVTQTPKHLITATGQRVTLRCSPRSGDLSVYWYQQSLDQGLQFLIQYYNGEERAKGNILERFSAQQFPDLHSELNLSSLELGDSALYFCASSVGGTPQWEQYFGPGTRLTVT.